One sample yielded the 32 T cell receptor beta chains listed below, sequenced in a study of CD8 T cells in ankylosing spondylitis. Study outcomes and limitations: The study identified a TCR beta motif of under ten highly homologous variants that appeared characteristic of ankylosing spondylitis blood.

For these receptors, no antigen is known. TCRdb called the 5' RACE reads again in MiXCR, with one record for every CDR3 protein. The sample consists of over 450,000 distinct CDR3 sequences, over 9.5% of them appearing once. Sequenced material: blood, either unsorted or a sorted T cell fraction (not recorded which). The receptor source for this set is a male donor with ankylosing spondylitis.

The genes are TRBV6-1 and TRBJ2-1; tentatively, D is TRBD2 (7 bases). With 6 bases removed from V and 2 bases from J, the gap between germline ends came to 17 bases. CDR1 and CDR2 (germline): MNHNS, SASEGT. The CDR3 loop spans 16 amino acids. DNA of the CDR3: TGTGCCAGCAGCCAATTCGGGGAGGGGGCCTACAATGAGCAGTTCTTC. Translation: CASSQFGEGAYNEQFF.

J is TRBJ2-1 and V is TRBV12-3 or TRBV12-4, with D perhaps TRBD2 (5 bases). V was cut by 5 bases and J by 4 bases, with 15 bases left in between. The CDR3 has 15 residues. DNA for the CDR3: TGTGCCAGCAGTCAAACTAGGGAACATTACAATGAGCAGTTCTTC. Its translation is CASSQTREHYNEQFF.

The chain uses TRBV20-1 and TRBJ2-5; perhaps D is TRBD1 or TRBD2 (5 bases each). Trimming cost V 0 bases and J 5 bases, with 13 bases left between them. The CDR3 is made up of 14 amino acids. Germline V gene lookup returns CDR1 DFQATT and CDR2 SNEGSKA (reference sequence). The CDR3 loop reads CSAREALGEETQYF. In nucleotides, the CDR3 is TGCAGTGCTAGAGAAGCCTTGGGGGAGGAGACCCAGTACTTC.

This clonotype was detected ten times or more. The chain employs TRBV12-3 or TRBV12-4 and TRBJ1-6; D not certain. This CDR3 contains 13 residues. V was trimmed by 6 bases and J by 12 bases, leaving 15 bases between them. CDR3 sequence: CASRGPRCLPLHF. For the CDR3, the DNA is TGTGCCAGCAGAGGGCCTAGATGTTTACCCCTCCACTTT.

This clonotype was observed a few times. J is TRBJ2-3 and V is TRBV15, with 11 bases identical to TRBD2. J gave up 3 bases and V 0 bases, and 5 bases lay outside the gene matches. Germline-derived CDR1 and CDR2 are LNHNV and YYDKDF (reference sequence). The CDR3 sequence is 17 residues long. Here the CDR3 reads CATSRETGLAVTDTQYF. The CDR3 DNA sequence: TGTGCCACCAGCAGAGAGACGGGACTAGCGGTAACAGATACGCAGTATTTT.

This clonotype was seen many times. The chain couples TRBV20-1 to TRBJ1-5; D ambiguous. Between the trimmed V and J ends, which lost 6 bases and 2 bases, there was a span of 14 bases. Germline CDR1 and CDR2: DFQATT and SNEGSKA (reference sequence). This CDR3 comprises 14 residues. The CDR3 sequence is CSATVASGNQPQHF. Written as DNA, the CDR3 is TGCAGTGCCACCGTGGCCTCAGGCAATCAGCCCCAGCATTTT.

The rearrangement uses TRBV19 and TRBJ2-1, with 9 bases fitting TRBD1. The CDR3 has 16 residues. V shed 2 bases and J 3 bases; nucleotides not matched to a gene: 5. CDR1 is LNHDA, CDR2 SQIVND, per germline (reference sequence). The CDR3 region has the DNA TGTGCCAGTAGTATATGGGGACAGGGTTACTACAATGAGCAGTTCTTC. Translating it yields CASSIWGQGYYNEQFF.

V gene TRBV27 combines with J gene TRBJ1-6; the match to TRBD1 covers 12 bases. With 2 bases clipped from V and 2 bases from J, the junction kept 4 bases outside the gene matches. CDR3 size: 18 residues. The germline gives CDR1 MNHEY, CDR2 SMNVEV (reference sequence). CDR3 DNA sequence: TGTGCCAGCAGTTTAGGGGACAGGGGGCACGCCTATAATTCACCCCTCCACTTT. The encoded protein is CASSLGDRGHAYNSPLHF.

This sequence joins TRBV6-1 and TRBJ1-1; D unclear. CDR1 is MNHNS, CDR2 SASEGT, per germline. The CDR3 consists of 11 residues. Trimming left V 7 bases short and J 8 bases short, with 11 bases between. The CDR3 protein is CASTLKVEAFF. DNA of the CDR3: TGTGCCAGCACCCTCAAGGTAGAAGCTTTCTTT.

On this clonotype itself: Compared with germline, one end of the junction differs, possibly owing to a read error. The chain recombines TRBV20-1 with TRBJ2-1, with 8 positions matching TRBD1. The CDR3 is made up of 14 amino acids. CDR1 and CDR2 from the germline V gene are DFQATT and SNEGSKA (reference sequence). DNA of the CDR3: TGCAGTGCTACCGGGACAGGTACCTACGATGAGCAGTTCTTC. Translating it yields CSATGTGTYDEQFF.

This clonotype was counted a few times. The genes are TRBV20-1 and TRBJ1-1, with D maybe TRBD1 (5 bases). This CDR3 is 13 amino acids long. In germline, CDR1 is DFQATT, CDR2 SNEGSKA (reference sequence). The germline V and J ends were trimmed by 3 bases and 3 bases, with 11 bases remaining between them. Here the CDR3 DNA reads TGCAGTGCTAGGTTGGGGCGCGACACTGAAGCTTTCTTT. Protein product: CSARLGRDTEAFF.

This clonotype was seen a few times. The chain uses TRBV11-2 and TRBJ2-5; 8 nucleotides align to TRBD1. Germline CDR1 is SGHAT and CDR2 is FQNNGV. The CDR3 is made up of 15 amino acids. V trimming: 1 base; J trimming: 8 bases; junction bases outside the gene matches: 9. This chain's CDR3 is CASSLAGQGWGTQYF. The CDR3 nucleotides are TGTGCCAGCAGCTTAGCCGGACAGGGCTGGGGTACCCAGTACTTC.

Concerning this clonotype: The junction does not match germline at one end; this may be a read error. The chain couples TRBV4-1 to TRBJ1-5; D not certain. Germline CDR1 and CDR2: MGHRA and YSYEKL. CDR3 size: 14 residues. The CDR3 DNA reads as TGCGTCAGCAGCCAAGATCGGGCAACCCAGCCCCAGCATTTT. As protein: CVSSQDRATQPQHF.

The V and J genes are TRBV13 and TRBJ1-4; perhaps TRBD1 as D (6 bases). V lost 5 bases, J lost 13 bases, and 17 bases lay in between. In germline, CDR1 is PRHDT, CDR2 FYEKMQ (reference sequence). The CDR3 totals 13 residues. CDR3 nucleotides: TGTGCCAGCAGCCTCGGACAGCCCCGGTCACTGTTTTTT. It is translated as CASSLGQPRSLFF. Looking up the rest from reference TRBV13 and TRBJ1-4 gives the full variable domain: AAGVIQSPRHLIKEKRETATLKCYPIPRHDTVYWYQQGPGQDPQFLISFYEKMQSDKGSIPDRFSAQQFSDYHSELNMSSLELGDSALYFCASSLGQPRSLFFGSGTQLSVL.

This chain uses TRBV20-1 with TRBJ1-2, with a tentative D call TRBD1 (5 bases). Germline V gene lookup returns CDR1 DFQATT and CDR2 SNEGSKA (reference sequence). The CDR3 extends over 13 amino acids. V gave up 3 bases and J gave up 1 base, with 9 bases separating them. The DNA of the CDR3 is TGCAGTGCTAGCCGGGACCATAACTATGGCTACACCTTC. Translated: CSASRDHNYGYTF.

The chain joins TRBV5-1 to TRBJ1-4; tentative D call: TRBD1 (5 bases). V lost 0 bases and J lost 7, with 13 bases in between. The CDR3 length is 15 residues. Germline V gene lookup returns CDR1 SGHRS and CDR2 YFSETQ. Here the CDR3 DNA reads TGCGCCAGCAGCTTGGATCTGGGGGTGGTTGAAAAACTGTTTTTT. Protein: CASSLDLGVVEKLFF.

This clonotype was recorded at least ten times. The V gene is TRBV12-3 or TRBV12-4, the J gene TRBJ2-7; D remains ambiguous. The CDR3 is made up of 15 amino acids. V was trimmed by 5 bases and J by 6 bases, leaving 20 bases between them. The CDR3 bases are TGTGCCAGCAGTCCCCGGTTTAGAGTTGGTCGCGAGCAGTACTTC. Translation: CASSPRFRVGREQYF.

There are many counts of this clonotype. The chain links TRBV27 to TRBJ2-7; D remains ambiguous. Per the germline V gene, CDR1 is MNHEY and CDR2 is SMNVEV (reference sequence). The CDR3 loop spans 12 amino acids. Trimming pared 4 bases from V and 4 bases from J, leaving 8 bases between. The CDR3 loop reads CASSSSKYEQYF. CDR3 nucleotide sequence: TGTGCCAGCAGTTCCTCGAAGTACGAGCAGTACTTC.

This clonotype was detected a few times. The V call is TRBV27, the J call TRBJ2-3; 11 nucleotides align to TRBD2. This CDR3 region has 16 residues. Germline V gives CDR1 MNHEY, CDR2 SMNVEV (reference sequence). J was trimmed by 5 bases and V by 5 bases; bases with no gene match: 9. Written as DNA, the CDR3 is TGTGCCAGCAGTAAAAAGACTAGCGGGGTCAGAGATACGCAGTATTTT. Translated: CASSKKTSGVRDTQYF.

CDR3: CASSPQGKFETQYF. The CDR3 DNA is TGTGCCAGCAGTCCACAGGGGAAATTCGAGACCCAGTACTTC. The chain employs TRBV12-3 or TRBV12-4 and TRBJ2-5; 7 bases are shared with TRBD1. CDR3 size: 14 residues. V was pared by 5 bases and J by 5 bases, with 8 bases of the junction left unmatched.

The V and J genes are TRBV11-2 and TRBJ2-1, with D tentatively TRBD1 (6 bases). The CDR3 runs 14 residues. Germline loops: CDR1 SGHAT, CDR2 FQNNGV. V lost 5 bases and J 4 bases, leaving 12 bases between the germline ends. CDR3 in amino acids: CASSQNRAYNEQFF. The DNA for the CDR3 is TGTGCCAGCAGCCAAAACAGGGCGTACAATGAGCAGTTCTTC. Complete variable domain (other parts from reference TRBV11-2 and TRBJ2-1): EAGVAQSPRYKIIEKRQSVAFWCNPISGHATLYWYQQILGQGPKLLIQFQNNGVVDDSQLPKDRFSAERLKGVDSTLKIQPAKLEDSAVYLCASSQNRAYNEQFFGPGTRLTVL.

This CDR3 is CASSPLGGQHEQYF. DNA for the CDR3: TGTGCCAGCAGCCCATTGGGGGGGCAACACGAGCAGTACTTC. This rearrangement joins TRBV11-2 to TRBJ2-7; a possible D gene is TRBD2 (7 bases). There are 14 residues in the CDR3. Looked up from germline, CDR1 is SGHAT and CDR2 is FQNNGV. V shed 5 bases and J shed 5 bases, with 16 bases lying between them.

In this sample, this clonotype turned up many times. The V and J genes are TRBV11-2 and TRBJ1-3, with unresolved D. The germline V gene has CDR1 SGHAT and CDR2 FQNNGV. Trimming left V 3 bases short and J 6 bases short, with 12 bases between. The CDR3 covers 14 residues. The DNA of the CDR3 is TGTGCCAGCAGCTTTATTGAAGCCGCAAACACCATATATTTT. Translation: CASSFIEAANTIYF. The whole variable domain, remainder taken from reference TRBV11-2 and TRBJ1-3, is EAGVAQSPRYKIIEKRQSVAFWCNPISGHATLYWYQQILGQGPKLLIQFQNNGVVDDSQLPKDRFSAERLKGVDSTLKIQPAKLEDSAVYLCASSFIEAANTIYFGEGSWLTVV.

J is TRBJ1-4 and V is TRBV6-2 or TRBV6-3; D gene uncertain. Germline CDR1 is MNHEY and CDR2 is SVGEGT. V shed 6 bases and J shed 7 bases, with 9 bases lying between them. The CDR3 is made up of 12 amino acids. The CDR3 protein is CASRDPGEKLFF. The CDR3 bases are TGTGCCAGCAGGGACCCGGGTGAAAAACTGTTTTTT.

There are many counts of this clonotype. The rearrangement links TRBV24-1 to TRBJ1-5, with 7 bases aligning to TRBD1. The CDR3 has 15 residues. V lost 4 bases, J lost 3 bases, and 5 bases stayed unmatched. Germline CDR1 and CDR2: KGHDR and SFDVKD. The CDR3, as DNA: TGTGCCACCAGTGACCCAACAGGGGACAATCAGCCCCAGCATTTT. This gives the protein CATSDPTGDNQPQHF.

This clonotype was observed a handful of times. The rearrangement joins TRBV20-1 to TRBJ2-1, with unresolved D. V was clipped by 0 bases and J by 2 bases, with 2 bases between them. Germline V gene lookup returns CDR1 DFQATT and CDR2 SNEGSKA (reference sequence). This CDR3 has 12 residues. The CDR3 spells CSARDAYNEQFF. CDR3 bases: TGCAGTGCTAGAGATGCCTACAATGAGCAGTTCTTC.

This clonotype was counted between two and nine times. The chain recombines TRBV7-2 with TRBJ1-3, with D maybe TRBD1 (6 bases). Germline V CDR1 and CDR2: SGHTA, FQGNSA. There are 16 residues in the CDR3. Trimming took 5 bases from V and 0 from J, leaving 14 bases between them. The CDR3 region is CASSRRTESSGNTIYF. The CDR3 nucleotides read TGTGCCAGCAGCAGACGGACAGAGAGCTCTGGAAACACCATATATTTT.

This clonotype was counted ten times or more. The chain employs TRBV24-1 and TRBJ2-1, with TRBD2 matching 9 bases. V lost 0 bases and J lost 6; bases outside the gene matches: 5. Germline V gives CDR1 KGHDR, CDR2 SFDVKD. This CDR3 comprises 16 residues. The CDR3 nucleotides read TGTGCCACCAGTGATTTGCGTTTTAGCGGGAGCAATGAGCAGTTCTTC. Its protein product is CATSDLRFSGSNEQFF.

This clonotype was seen ten or more times. The V and J genes are TRBV5-1 and TRBJ2-3; TRBD1 agrees at 7 bases. J was trimmed by 2 bases and V by 4 bases; bases with no gene match: 1. The CDR3 is 13 residues long. Germline values: CDR1 SGHRS, CDR2 YFSETQ. CDR3 coding DNA: TGCGCCAGCAGCGGACAGGACACAGATACGCAGTATTTT. It specifies CASSGQDTDTQYF. The full variable domain, completed using reference TRBV5-1 and TRBJ2-3, is KAGVTQTPRYLIKTRGQQVTLSCSPISGHRSVSWYQQTPGQGLQFLFEYFSETQRNKGNFPGRFSGRQFSNSRSEMNVSTLELGDSALYLCASSGQDTDTQYFGPGTRLTVL.

This sequence joins TRBV29-1 and TRBJ2-1; 7 bases are shared with TRBD1. The germline V gene encodes CDR1 SQVTM and CDR2 ANQGSEA. The CDR3 covers 17 residues. Unmatched junction bases numbered 13, after V lost 4 bases and J lost 1 base. The CDR3 loop is CSVVINHQGVSYNEQFF. The CDR3 DNA follows: TGCAGCGTTGTCATCAACCATCAGGGGGTGTCCTACAATGAGCAGTTCTTC.

This clonotype occurred a few times. The chain couples TRBV9 to TRBJ2-1; 8 bases agree with TRBD2. V gave up 0 bases and J gave up 1 base; unmatched junction bases: 3. This CDR3 has 16 residues. Looked up from germline, CDR1 is SGDLS and CDR2 is YYNGEE. The CDR3 region is CASSVGASGSYNEQFF. The DNA for the CDR3 is TGTGCCAGCAGCGTAGGAGCTAGCGGGTCCTACAATGAGCAGTTCTTC.

This clonotype was counted ten times or more. This chain links TRBV27 with TRBJ2-3; D is unclear. Looked up from germline, CDR1 is MNHEY and CDR2 is SMNVEV (reference sequence). The CDR3 loop spans 18 amino acids. Deletions cut 4 bases from V and 1 base from J, with 21 bases between. CDR3 in DNA: TGTGCCAGCAGTTCCCAAGTAACGATTAGCCGACGCACAGATACGCAGTATTTT. Its protein is CASSSQVTISRRTDTQYF.